This T cell receptor (beta chain) was sequenced during a study of cytomegalovirus exposure and HLA in healthy donors. Study-wide results and limits: A later analysis by the authors found several of the most significant clusters apparently linked to common viral pathogens. Rare TCR sequences predominated, though certain public TCRs were found in many donors. Reportedly, HLA-A and HLA-B alleles of most subjects were accurately predicted from TCR beta.

The PCR employed 60 Vbeta primers together with 13 Jbeta primers. TCRdb keeps only in-frame clones here, not all; method: immunoSEQ multiplex PCR. The profile covers around 68,000 clones, with approximately 85% appearing a single time and 9.5% to 12% taken by the ten largest. Trimming at V came to 5 bases and at J to 6 bases, leaving 8 bases not matched to a gene. The germline gives CDR1 SNHLY, CDR2 FYNNEI. The CDR3 runs to 15 residues. Donors likely had unrecorded immune exposures despite being nominally healthy when sampled. This clone was seen more than once but under ten times. Its target is not known.

This clonotype was obtained from a female donor in good health and CMV-seronegative. The sample comprised PBMCs. The V and J genes are TRBV2 and TRBJ2-1, with 9 bases fitting TRBD2. The CDR3 here is CASSPGLAQGNEQFF. The CDR3 region has the DNA TGTGCCAGCAGTCCGGGACTAGCCCAAGGCAATGAGCAGTTCTTC.